One and the same sample provided the 4 T cell receptor beta chains below, sequenced in a study of CD8 T cells in ankylosing spondylitis. TCRdb reanalysed the 5' RACE reads using MiXCR and keeps one entry per CDR3 protein. This table has about 280,000 distinct CDR3 sequences, 20% appearing once. Sequenced sample: blood, either unsorted or a sorted T cell fraction (not recorded which). These receptors all stem from a male donor with ankylosing spondylitis or in good health (not recorded which).

This clonotype showed up just a few times. CDR3: CSVKTGTGVYNEQFF. CDR3 DNA: TGCAGCGTAAAAACCGGGACAGGGGTCTACAATGAGCAGTTCTTC. The V gene is TRBV29-1, the J gene TRBJ2-1, with 10 positions matching TRBD1. Trimming took 6 bases from V and 3 from J; bases not matched to a gene: 8. The germline V gene encodes CDR1 SQVTM and CDR2 ANQGSEA. CDR3 length equals 15 residues.

This clonotype was picked up many times. The genes are TRBV10-3 and TRBJ1-2; D perhaps matches TRBD1 (5 bases). Germline V gene sequence: CDR1 ENHRY, CDR2 SYGVKD. The CDR3 runs 15 residues. V was trimmed by 4 bases and J by 1 base, leaving 13 bases between them. CDR3 residues: CAISARVGVNYGYTF. CDR3 nucleotides: TGTGCCATCAGTGCGAGGGTAGGGGTTAACTATGGCTACACCTTC.

This clonotype was found a few times. This chain joins TRBV11-2 and TRBJ2-3, with a weak D call TRBD1 (6 bases). The CDR3 has 17 residues. Germline CDR1 is SGHAT and CDR2 is FQNNGV. The germline V and J ends were trimmed by 2 bases and 4 bases, with 19 bases remaining between them. The CDR3 DNA is TGTGCCAGCAGCTTACTATCGTGGGGGCTCTTCTCAGATACGCAGTATTTT. This encodes CASSLLSWGLFSDTQYF. The variable domain in full, completed from reference TRBV11-2 and TRBJ2-3, reads EAGVAQSPRYKIIEKRQSVAFWCNPISGHATLYWYQQILGQGPKLLIQFQNNGVVDDSQLPKDRFSAERLKGVDSTLKIQPAKLEDSAVYLCASSLLSWGLFSDTQYFGPGTRLTVL.

CDR3 residues: CASSGRDTLTDTQYF. CDR3 nucleotides: TGTGCCAGCAGCGGACGGGATACACTCACAGATACGCAGTATTTT. The chain joins TRBV5-6 to TRBJ2-3; weak D call: TRBD2 (5 bases). Trimming cost V 4 bases and J 2 bases, with 14 bases left between them. Germline V gene lookup returns CDR1 SGHDT and CDR2 YYEEEE. The CDR3 sequence is 15 residues long.